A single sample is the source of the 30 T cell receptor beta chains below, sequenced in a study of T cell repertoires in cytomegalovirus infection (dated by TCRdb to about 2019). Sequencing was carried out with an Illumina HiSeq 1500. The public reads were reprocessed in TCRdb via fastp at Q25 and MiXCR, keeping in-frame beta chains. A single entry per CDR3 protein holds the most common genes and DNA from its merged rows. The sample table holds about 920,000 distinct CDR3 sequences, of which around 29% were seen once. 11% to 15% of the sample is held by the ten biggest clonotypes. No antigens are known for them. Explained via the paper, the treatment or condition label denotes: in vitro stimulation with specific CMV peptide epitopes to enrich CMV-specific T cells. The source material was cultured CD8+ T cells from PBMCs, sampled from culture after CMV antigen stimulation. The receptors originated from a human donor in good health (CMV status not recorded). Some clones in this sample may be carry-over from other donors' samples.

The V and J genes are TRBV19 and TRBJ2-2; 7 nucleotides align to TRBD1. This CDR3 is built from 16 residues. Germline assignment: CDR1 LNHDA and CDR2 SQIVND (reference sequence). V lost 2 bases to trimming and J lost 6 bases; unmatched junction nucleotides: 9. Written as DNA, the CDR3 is TGTGCCAGTAGTATACCGGACAGGAGGCAATCCGGGGAGCTGTTTTTT. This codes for CASSIPDRRQSGELFF.

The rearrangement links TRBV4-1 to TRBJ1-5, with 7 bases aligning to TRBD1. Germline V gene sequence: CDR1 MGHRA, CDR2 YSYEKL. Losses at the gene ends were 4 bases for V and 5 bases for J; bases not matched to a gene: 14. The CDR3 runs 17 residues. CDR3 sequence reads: CASSLLYGRGVDQPQHF. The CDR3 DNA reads TGCGCCAGCAGCCTCCTATATGGCAGGGGGGTGGATCAGCCCCAGCATTTT.

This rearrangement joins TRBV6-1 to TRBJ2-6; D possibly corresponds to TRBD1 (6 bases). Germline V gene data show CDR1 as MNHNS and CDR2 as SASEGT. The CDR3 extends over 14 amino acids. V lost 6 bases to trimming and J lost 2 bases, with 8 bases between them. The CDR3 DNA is TGTGCCAGCAGGACAGGAGCTGGGGCCAACGTCCTGACTTTC. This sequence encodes CASRTGAGANVLTF.

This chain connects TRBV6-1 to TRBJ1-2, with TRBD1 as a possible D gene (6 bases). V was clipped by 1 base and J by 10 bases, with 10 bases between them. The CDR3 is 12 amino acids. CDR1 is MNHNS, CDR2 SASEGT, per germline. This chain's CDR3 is CASSEGGPTYTF. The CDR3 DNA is TGTGCCAGCAGTGAAGGGGGGCCTACCTACACCTTC.

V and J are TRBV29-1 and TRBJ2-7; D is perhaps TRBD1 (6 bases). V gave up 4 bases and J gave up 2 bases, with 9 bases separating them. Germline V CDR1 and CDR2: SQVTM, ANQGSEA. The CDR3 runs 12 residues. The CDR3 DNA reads TGCAGCGTTGGGACAGCCACCTACGAGCAGTACTTC. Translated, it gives CSVGTATYEQYF.

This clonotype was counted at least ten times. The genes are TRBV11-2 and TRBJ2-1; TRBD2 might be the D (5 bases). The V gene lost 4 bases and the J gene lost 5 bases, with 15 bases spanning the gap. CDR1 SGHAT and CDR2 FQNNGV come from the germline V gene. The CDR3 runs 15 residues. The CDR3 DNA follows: TGTGCCAGCAGCTCCCAGCCGGTAGCGAACAATGAGCAGTTCTTC. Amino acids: CASSSQPVANNEQFF.

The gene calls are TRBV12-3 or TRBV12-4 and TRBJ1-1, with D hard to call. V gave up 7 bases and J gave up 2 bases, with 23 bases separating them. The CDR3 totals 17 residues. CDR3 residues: CASTSGRVAGKNTEAFF. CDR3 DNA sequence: TGTGCCAGCACCAGTGGGAGGGTTGCCGGAAAAAACACTGAAGCTTTCTTT.

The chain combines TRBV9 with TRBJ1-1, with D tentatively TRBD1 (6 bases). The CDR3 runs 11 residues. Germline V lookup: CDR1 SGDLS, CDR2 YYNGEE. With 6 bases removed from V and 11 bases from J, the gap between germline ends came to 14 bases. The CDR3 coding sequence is TGTGCCAGCACATCCGGGGGCAGGGCTTTCTTT. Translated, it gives CASTSGGRAFF.

CDR3 residues: CASSQDQGLMNTEAFF. Written as DNA, the CDR3 is TGCGCCAGCAGCCAAGATCAAGGGCTGATGAACACTGAAGCTTTCTTT. The V and J genes are TRBV4-3 and TRBJ1-1; D is unresolved. This CDR3 is 16 amino acids long. Trimming shortened V by 0 bases and J by 0 bases, and 11 bases separated the two germline ends. Germline assignment: CDR1 LGHNA and CDR2 YSLEER.

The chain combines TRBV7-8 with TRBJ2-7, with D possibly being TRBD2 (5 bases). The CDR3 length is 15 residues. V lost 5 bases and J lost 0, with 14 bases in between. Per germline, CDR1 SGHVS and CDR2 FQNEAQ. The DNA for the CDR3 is TGTGCCAGCAGCCCGTCGGACTCCGTCTCCTACGAGCAGTACGTC. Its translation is CASSPSDSVSYEQYV.

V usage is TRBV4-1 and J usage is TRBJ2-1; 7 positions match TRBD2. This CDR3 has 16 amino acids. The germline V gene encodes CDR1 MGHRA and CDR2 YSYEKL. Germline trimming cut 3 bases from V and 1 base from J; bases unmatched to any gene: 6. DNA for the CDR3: TGCGCCAGCAGCCAGCCAGAGGGAGGGTCCTACAATGAGCAGTTCTTC. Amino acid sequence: CASSQPEGGSYNEQFF.

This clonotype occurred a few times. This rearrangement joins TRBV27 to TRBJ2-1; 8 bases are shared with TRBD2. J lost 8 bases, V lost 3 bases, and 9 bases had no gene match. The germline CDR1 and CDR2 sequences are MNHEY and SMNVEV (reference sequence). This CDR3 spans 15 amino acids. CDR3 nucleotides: TGTGCCAGCAGTTTTTTCGGGGGGGCCTTGTATGAGCAGTTCTTC. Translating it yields CASSFFGGALYEQFF.

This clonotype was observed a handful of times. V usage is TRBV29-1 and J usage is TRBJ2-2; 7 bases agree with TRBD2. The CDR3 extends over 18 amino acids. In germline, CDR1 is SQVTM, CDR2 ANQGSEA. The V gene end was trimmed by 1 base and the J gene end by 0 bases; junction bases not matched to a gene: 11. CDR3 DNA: TGCAGCGTTGAAGGCGGGAGTAGCGTAGGCGCGAACACCGGGGAGCTGTTTTTT. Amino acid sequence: CSVEGGSSVGANTGELFF.

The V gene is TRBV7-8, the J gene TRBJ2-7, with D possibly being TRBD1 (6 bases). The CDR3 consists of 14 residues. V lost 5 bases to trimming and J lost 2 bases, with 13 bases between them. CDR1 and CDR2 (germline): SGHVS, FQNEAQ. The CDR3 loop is CASSQRGIAYEQYV. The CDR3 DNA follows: TGTGCCAGCAGCCAAAGGGGGATCGCCTACGAGCAGTACGTC.

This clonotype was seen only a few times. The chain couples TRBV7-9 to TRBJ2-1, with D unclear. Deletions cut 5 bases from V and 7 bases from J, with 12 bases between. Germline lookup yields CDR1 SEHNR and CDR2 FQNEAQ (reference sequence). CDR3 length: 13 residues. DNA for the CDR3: TGTGCCAGCAGCGTATTCCTTGGAAATGAGCAGTTCTTC. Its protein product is CASSVFLGNEQFF.

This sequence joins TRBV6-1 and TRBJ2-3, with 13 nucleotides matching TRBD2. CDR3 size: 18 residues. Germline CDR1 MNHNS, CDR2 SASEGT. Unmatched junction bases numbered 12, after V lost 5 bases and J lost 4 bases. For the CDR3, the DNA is TGTGCCAGCAGTCCCGGGACTAGCGGGGCTACGGTCGCAGATACGCAGTATTTT. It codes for CASSPGTSGATVADTQYF.

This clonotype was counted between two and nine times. CDR3 sequence: CASKRARWEQRDTIYF. CDR3 DNA: TGTGCCAGCAAGAGGGCCAGGTGGGAGCAAAGGGACACCATATATTTT. This rearrangement joins TRBV5-5 to TRBJ1-3; D ambiguous. Deletions cut 6 bases from V and 8 bases from J, with 24 bases between. Germline-derived CDR1 and CDR2 are SGHKS and YYEKEE (reference sequence). There are 16 residues in the CDR3.

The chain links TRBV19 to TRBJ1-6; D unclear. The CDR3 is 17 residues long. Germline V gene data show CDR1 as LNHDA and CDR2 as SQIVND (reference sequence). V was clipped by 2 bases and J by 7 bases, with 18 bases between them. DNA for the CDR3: TGTGCCAGTAGTATAAGAGGACTGACGGGTCCGAATTCACCCCTCCACTTT. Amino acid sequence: CASSIRGLTGPNSPLHF. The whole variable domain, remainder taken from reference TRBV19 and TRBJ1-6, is DGGITQSPKYLFRKEGQNVTLSCEQNLNHDAMYWYRQDPGQGLRLIYYSQIVNDFQKGDIAEGYSVSREKKESFPLTVTSAQKNPTAFYLCASSIRGLTGPNSPLHFGNGTRLTVT.

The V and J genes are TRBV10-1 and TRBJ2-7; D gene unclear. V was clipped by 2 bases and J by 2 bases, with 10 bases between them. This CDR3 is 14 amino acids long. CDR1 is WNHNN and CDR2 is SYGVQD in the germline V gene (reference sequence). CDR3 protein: CASSELPQAYEQYF. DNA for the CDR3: TGCGCCAGCAGTGAGCTCCCCCAGGCCTACGAGCAGTACTTC.

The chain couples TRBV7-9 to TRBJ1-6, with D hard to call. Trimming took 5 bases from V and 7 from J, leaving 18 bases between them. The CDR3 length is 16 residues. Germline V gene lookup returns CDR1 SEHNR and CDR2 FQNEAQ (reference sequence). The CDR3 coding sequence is TGTGCCAGCAGCGCCCCGCGGTCAGGAGTAAATTCACCCCTCCACTTT. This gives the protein CASSAPRSGVNSPLHF.

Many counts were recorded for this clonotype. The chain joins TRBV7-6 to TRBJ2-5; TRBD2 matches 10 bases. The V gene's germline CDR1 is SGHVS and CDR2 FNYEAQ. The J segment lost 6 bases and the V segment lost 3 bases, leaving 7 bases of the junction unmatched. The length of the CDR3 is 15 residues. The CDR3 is CASSLKLAGEKTQYF. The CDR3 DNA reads TGTGCCAGCAGCTTGAAGCTAGCGGGGGAAAAGACCCAGTACTTC.

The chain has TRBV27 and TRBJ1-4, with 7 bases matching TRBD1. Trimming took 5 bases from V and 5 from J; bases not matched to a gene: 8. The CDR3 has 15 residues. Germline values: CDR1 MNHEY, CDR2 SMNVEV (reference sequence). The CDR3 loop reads CASSPPDRRNEKLFF. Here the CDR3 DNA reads TGTGCCAGCAGTCCCCCGGACAGGAGGAATGAAAAACTGTTTTTT.

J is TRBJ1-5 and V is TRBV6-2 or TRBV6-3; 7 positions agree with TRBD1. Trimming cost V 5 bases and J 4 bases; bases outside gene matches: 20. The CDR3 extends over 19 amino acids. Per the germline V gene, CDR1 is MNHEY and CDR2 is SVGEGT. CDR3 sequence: CASSTEIEGTALRNQPQHF. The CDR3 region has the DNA TGTGCCAGCAGTACAGAAATCGAAGGGACAGCATTGAGAAATCAGCCCCAGCATTTT.

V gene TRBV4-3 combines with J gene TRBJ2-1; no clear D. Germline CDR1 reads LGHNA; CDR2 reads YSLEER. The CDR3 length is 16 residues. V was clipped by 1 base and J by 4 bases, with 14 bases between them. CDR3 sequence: CASSQGAVSVYNEQFF. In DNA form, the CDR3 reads TGCGCCAGCAGCCAAGGGGCAGTAAGCGTATACAATGAGCAGTTCTTC.

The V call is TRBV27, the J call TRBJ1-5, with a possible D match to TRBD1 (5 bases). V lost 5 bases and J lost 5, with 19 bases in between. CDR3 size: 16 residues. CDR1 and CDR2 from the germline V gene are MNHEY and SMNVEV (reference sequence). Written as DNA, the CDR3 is TGTGCCAGCAGTCCCTCCTCGGGGGATGTCTATCAGCCCCAGCATTTT. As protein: CASSPSSGDVYQPQHF.

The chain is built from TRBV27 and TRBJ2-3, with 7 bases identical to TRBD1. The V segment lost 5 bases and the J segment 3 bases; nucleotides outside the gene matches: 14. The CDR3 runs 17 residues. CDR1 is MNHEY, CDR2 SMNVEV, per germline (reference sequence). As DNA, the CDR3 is TGTGCCAGCAGTCTAATAGGGGGACAGCGCGGTACAGATACGCAGTATTTT. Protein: CASSLIGGQRGTDTQYF.

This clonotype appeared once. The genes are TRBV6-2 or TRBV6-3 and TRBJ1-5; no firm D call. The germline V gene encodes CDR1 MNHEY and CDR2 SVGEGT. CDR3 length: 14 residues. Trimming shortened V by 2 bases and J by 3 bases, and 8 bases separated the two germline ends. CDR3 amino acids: CASSYGTYNQPQHF. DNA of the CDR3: TGTGCCAGCAGTTACGGAACTTACAATCAGCCCCAGCATTTT.

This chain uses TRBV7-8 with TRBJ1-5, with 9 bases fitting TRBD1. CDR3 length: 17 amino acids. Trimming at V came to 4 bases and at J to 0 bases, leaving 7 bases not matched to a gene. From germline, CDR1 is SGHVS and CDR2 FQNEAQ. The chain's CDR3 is CASSWDRVGDSNQPQHF. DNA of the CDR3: TGTGCCAGCAGCTGGGACAGGGTCGGGGATAGCAATCAGCCCCAGCATTTT.

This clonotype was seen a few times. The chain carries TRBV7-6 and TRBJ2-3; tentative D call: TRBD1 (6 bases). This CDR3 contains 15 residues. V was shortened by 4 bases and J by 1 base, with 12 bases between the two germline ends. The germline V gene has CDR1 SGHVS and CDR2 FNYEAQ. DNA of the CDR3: TGTGCCAGCAGCTCACTCAGGGGCCGCACAGATACGCAGTATTTT. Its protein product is CASSSLRGRTDTQYF.

CDR3 sequence: CASSSPPDPSGYTF. CDR3 bases: TGTGCCAGCAGCTCCCCGCCCGACCCGTCGGGCTACACCTTC. The chain has TRBV7-9 and TRBJ1-2; no firm D call. Germline CDR1 SEHNR, CDR2 FQNEAQ (reference sequence). Trimming shortened V by 4 bases and J by 8 bases, and 17 bases separated the two germline ends. The CDR3 contains 14 residues. Complete variable domain (other parts from reference TRBV7-9 and TRBJ1-2): DTGVSQNPRHKITKRGQNVTFRCDPISEHNRLYWYRQTLGQGPEFLTYFQNEAQLEKSRLLSDRFSAERPKGSFSTLEIQRTEQGDSAMYLCASSSPPDPSGYTFGSGTRLTVV.